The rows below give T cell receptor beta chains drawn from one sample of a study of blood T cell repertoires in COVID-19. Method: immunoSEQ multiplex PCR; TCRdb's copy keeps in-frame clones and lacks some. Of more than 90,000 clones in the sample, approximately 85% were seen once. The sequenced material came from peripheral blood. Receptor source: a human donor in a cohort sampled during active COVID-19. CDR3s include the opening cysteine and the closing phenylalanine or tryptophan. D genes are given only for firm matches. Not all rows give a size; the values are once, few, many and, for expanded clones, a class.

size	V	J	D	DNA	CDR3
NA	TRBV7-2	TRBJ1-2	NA	TGTGTCAGCAGCTTAGTTGTATCTACAGATGGATTGGCTAACTATGGCTACACCTTC	CVSSLVVSTDGLANYGYTF
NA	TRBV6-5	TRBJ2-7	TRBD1	TGTGCCAGCAGTACCCGGGACAGGGTGTACGAGCAGTACTTC	CASSTRDRVYEQYF
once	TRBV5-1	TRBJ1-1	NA	TGCGCCAGCAGCTTGGGGGACACCCCGACCCAGGGGATCGCTTTCTTT	CASSLGDTPTQGIAFF
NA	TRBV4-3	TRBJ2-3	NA	TGCGCCAGCAGCCAAGATTTGGACAGATACACAGATACGCAGTATTTT	CASSQDLDRYTDTQYF
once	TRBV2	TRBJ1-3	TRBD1	TGTGCCAGCCGGGACAGGGGAGTTGGAAACACCATATATTTT	CASRDRGVGNTIYF
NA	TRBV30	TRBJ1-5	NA	TGTGCCTGGAGGGGCAGACACAATCAGCCCCAGCATTTT	CAWRGRHNQPQHF
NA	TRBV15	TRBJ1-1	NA	TGTGCCACCAGCAGAGATAGGAGGTCGGCCCGGAACACTGAAGCTTTCTTT	CATSRDRRSARNTEAFF
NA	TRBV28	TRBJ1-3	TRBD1	TGTGCCAGCACCGCCTTCGGGACAGCCACAAACTCTGGAAACACCATATATTTT	CASTAFGTATNSGNTIYF
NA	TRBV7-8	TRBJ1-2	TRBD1	TGTGCCAGCAGTCCCGGGACAGCCCTCTATAGTGGCTACACCTTC	CASSPGTALYSGYTF
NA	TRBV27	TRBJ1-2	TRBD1	TGTGCCAGCAGTTTGACAGGGAGTAACTATGGCTACACCTTC	CASSLTGSNYGYTF
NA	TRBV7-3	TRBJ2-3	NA	TGTGCCAGCAGCTTAAGTCGAGAAACGCAGTATTTT	CASSLSRETQYF
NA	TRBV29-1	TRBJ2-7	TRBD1	TGCAGCGTTGGGGGACAGGGCTTATACGAGCAGTACTTC	CSVGGQGLYEQYF
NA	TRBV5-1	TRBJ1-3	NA	TGCGCCAGCAGCGCGCCGGACAGCCCTGGAAACACCATATATTTT	CASSAPDSPGNTIYF
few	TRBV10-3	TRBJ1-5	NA	TGTGCCACCACCGACAGGAAAGGGGACAATCAGCCCCAGCATTTT	CATTDRKGDNQPQHF
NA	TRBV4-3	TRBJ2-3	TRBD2	TGCGCCAGCAGCCAGGGGGGGGTATTCAGGACAGATACGCAGTATTTT	CASSQGGVFRTDTQYF
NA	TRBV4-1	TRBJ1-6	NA	TGCGCCAGCAGCCTACACGCGGCCGGGGGTACTAATTCACCCCTCCACTTT	CASSLHAAGGTNSPLHF
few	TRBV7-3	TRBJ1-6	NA	TGTGCCAGCAGCGCTTTCAGCGATTCACCCCTCCACTTT	CASSAFSDSPLHF
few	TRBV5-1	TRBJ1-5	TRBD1	TGCGCCAGCAGCTCCGGGACAGGGGTCAATCAGCCCCAGCATTTT	CASSSGTGVNQPQHF
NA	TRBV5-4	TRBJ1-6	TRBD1	TGTGCCAGCAGCTCTGGACAGGCCATGGGACCCCTCCACTTT	CASSSGQAMGPLHF
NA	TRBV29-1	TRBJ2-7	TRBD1	TGCAGCGTTCTGAAGACAGGGAAGGCCTACGAGCAGTACTTC	CSVLKTGKAYEQYF
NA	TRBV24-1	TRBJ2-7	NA	TGTGCCACCAGTGATTTGAAGGAGGGATCATACGAGCAGTACTTC	CATSDLKEGSYEQYF
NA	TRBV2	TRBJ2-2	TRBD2	TGTGCCAGCCTAAGGAGTACTAGCGGGACCGGGGAGCTGTTTTTT	CASLRSTSGTGELFF